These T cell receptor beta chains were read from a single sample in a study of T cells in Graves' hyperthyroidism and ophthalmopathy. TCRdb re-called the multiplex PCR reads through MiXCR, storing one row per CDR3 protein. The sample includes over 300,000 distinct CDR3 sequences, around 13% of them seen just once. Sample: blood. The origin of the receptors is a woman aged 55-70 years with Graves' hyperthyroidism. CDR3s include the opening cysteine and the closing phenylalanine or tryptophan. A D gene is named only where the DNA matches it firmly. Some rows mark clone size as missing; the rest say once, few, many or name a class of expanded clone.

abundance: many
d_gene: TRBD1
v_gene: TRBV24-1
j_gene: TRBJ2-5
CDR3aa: CATSDPTGGLETQYF
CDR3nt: TGTGCCACCAGTGATCCCACAGGGGGCTTAGAGACCCAGTACTTC

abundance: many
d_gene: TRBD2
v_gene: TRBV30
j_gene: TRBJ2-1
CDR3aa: CAWTLAGGSEQFF
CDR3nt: TGTGCCTGGACACTAGCGGGAGGTTCCGAGCAGTTCTTC

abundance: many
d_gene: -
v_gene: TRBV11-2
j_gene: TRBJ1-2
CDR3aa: CASSLELRGRSYGYTF
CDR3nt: TGTGCCAGCAGCTTAGAACTCAGGGGAAGGAGCTATGGCTACACCTTC

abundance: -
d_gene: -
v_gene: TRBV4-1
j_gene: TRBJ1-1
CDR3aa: CASSHRDNYEAFF
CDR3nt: TGCGCCAGCAGCCACCGGGATAATTATGAAGCTTTCTTT

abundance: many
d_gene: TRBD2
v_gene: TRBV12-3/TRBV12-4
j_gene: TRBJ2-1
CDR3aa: CASTPLGGNEQFF
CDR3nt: TGTGCCAGCACCCCATTGGGGGGGAATGAGCAGTTCTTC

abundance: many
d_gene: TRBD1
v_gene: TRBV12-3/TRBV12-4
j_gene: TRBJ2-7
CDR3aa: CASSLGQGHYEQYF
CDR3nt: TGTGCCAGCAGCTTGGGACAGGGACACTACGAGCAGTACTTC

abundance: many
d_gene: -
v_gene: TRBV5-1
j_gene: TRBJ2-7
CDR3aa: CASSLMGDYEQYF
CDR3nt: TGCGCCAGCAGCTTAATGGGGGATTACGAGCAGTACTTC

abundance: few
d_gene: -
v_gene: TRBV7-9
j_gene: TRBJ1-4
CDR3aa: CASSLASGMRNEKLFF
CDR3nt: TGTGCCAGCAGCTTAGCCTCAGGGATGAGGAATGAAAAACTGTTTTTT

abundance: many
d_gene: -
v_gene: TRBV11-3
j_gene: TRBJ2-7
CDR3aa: CASSLRREYYEQYF
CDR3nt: TGTGCCAGCAGCTTAAGACGGGAGTACTACGAGCAGTACTTC

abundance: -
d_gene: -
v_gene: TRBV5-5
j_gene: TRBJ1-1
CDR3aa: CASSLDFRAGHTEAFF
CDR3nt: TGTGCCAGCAGCTTGGATTTTCGGGCAGGGCACACTGAAGCTTTCTTT

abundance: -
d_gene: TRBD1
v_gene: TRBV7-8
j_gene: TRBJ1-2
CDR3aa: CASSSGGSQGLLGYTF
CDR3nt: TGTGCCAGCAGCTCAGGGGGGAGCCAGGGGCTTCTAGGCTACACCTTC

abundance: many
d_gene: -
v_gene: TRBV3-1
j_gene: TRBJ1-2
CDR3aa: CASSQSPEGYTF
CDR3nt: TGTGCCAGCAGCCAATCCCCGGAAGGCTACACCTTC

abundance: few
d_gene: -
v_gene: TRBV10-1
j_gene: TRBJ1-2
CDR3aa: CASPWGLRSGEDGYTF
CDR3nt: TGCGCCAGCCCATGGGGTTTAAGATCGGGTGAAGATGGCTACACCTTC

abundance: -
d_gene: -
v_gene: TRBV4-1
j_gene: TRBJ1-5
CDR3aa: CASSQVRDSDQPQHF
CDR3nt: TGCGCCAGCAGCCAAGTTAGGGATAGCGATCAGCCCCAGCATTTT

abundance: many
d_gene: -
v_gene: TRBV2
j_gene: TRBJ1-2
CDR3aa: CASSVPGLNYGYTF
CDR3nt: TGTGCCAGCAGTGTACCCGGACTTAACTATGGCTACACCTTC

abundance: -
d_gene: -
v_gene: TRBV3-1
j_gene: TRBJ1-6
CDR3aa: CASSQVAENSPLHF
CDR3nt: TGTGCCAGCAGCCAAGTGGCCGAAAATTCACCCCTCCACTTT

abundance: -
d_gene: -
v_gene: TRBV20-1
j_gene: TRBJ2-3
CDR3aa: CSARVGGTSTDTQYF
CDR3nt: TGCAGTGCTAGAGTGGGAGGAACTAGCACAGATACGCAGTATTTT

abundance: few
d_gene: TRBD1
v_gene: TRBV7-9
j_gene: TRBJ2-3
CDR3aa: CASRSSGQSDTQYF
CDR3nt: TGTGCCAGCCGATCTTCGGGACAGTCAGATACGCAGTATTTT

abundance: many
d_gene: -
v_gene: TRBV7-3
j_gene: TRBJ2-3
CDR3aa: CASSPQLADTQYF
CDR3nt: TGTGCCAGCAGCCCTCAGCTGGCGGATACGCAGTATTTT

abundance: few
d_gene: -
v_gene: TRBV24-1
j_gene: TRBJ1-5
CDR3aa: CATSEQLRGPQHF
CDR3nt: TGTGCCACCAGTGAACAACTGAGGGGGCCCCAGCATTTT

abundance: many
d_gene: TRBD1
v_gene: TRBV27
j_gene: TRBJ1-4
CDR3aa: CASSSRQGHEKLFF
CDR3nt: TGTGCCAGCAGTTCACGACAGGGGCATGAAAAACTGTTTTTT

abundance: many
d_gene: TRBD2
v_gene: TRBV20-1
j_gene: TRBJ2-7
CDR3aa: CSASLAGYEQYF
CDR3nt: TGCAGTGCTAGCCTAGCGGGGTACGAGCAGTACTTC